Listed below are T cell receptor beta chains from one sample, sequenced in a study of T cells in tumors after PD-1 blockade. The protocol was immunoSEQ multiplex PCR, while the TCRdb copy is restricted to in-frame clones and leaves out a portion. There are over a thousand clones in the sample; roughly two thirds occur only once, and under 20% lies in the top ten. This material consisted of tumor tissue, taken before anti-PD-1 treatment. These receptors all stem from a human donor with basal cell carcinoma. CDR3s include the opening cysteine and the closing phenylalanine or tryptophan. D genes are given only for firm matches. Some rows mark clone size as missing; the rest say once, few, many or name a class of expanded clone.

TRBV27,large,.,TRBJ1-2,TGTGCCAGCAGTTTACGGGAGAACTATGGCTACACCTTC,CASSLRENYGYTF
TRBV14,few,TRBD1,TRBJ2-6,TGTGCCAGCAGCCAAGAACACTTGGGACAGGGGGTTGTATCTGGGGCCAACGTCCTGACTTTC,CASSQEHLGQGVVSGANVLTF
TRBV18,.,.,TRBJ2-7,TGTGCCAGCTCACCATGGTGGTCTAGCAACTCCTACGAGCAGTACTTC,CASSPWWSSNSYEQYF
TRBV18,few,TRBD1,TRBJ2-4,TGTGCCAGCTCACCCCCCGCCGGGACAGGGGAAAACATTCAGTACTTC,CASSPPAGTGENIQYF
TRBV7-3,.,.,TRBJ1-1,TGTGCCAGCAGCCCATTCCGGGGGACTGAAGCTTTCTTT,CASSPFRGTEAFF
TRBV13,.,TRBD2,TRBJ2-5,TGTGCCAGCAGCCCCTCTAGCGGGGGGGCCATTATGCCCCAGTACTTC,CASSPSSGGAIMPQYF
TRBV19,.,.,TRBJ1-5,TGTGCCAGTAGTATGAAATGGGGGGCAGCCAGTCAGCCCCAGCATTTT,CASSMKWGAASQPQHF
TRBV7-3,.,.,TRBJ2-2,TGTGCCAGCAGCAACCAGAACACCGGGGAGCTGTTTTTT,CASSNQNTGELFF
TRBV7-2,.,TRBD1,TRBJ1-5,TGTGCCAGCAGCTTAGCCGGGACAGGCAGTAATCAGCCCCAGCATTTT,CASSLAGTGSNQPQHF
TRBV5-5,.,.,TRBJ2-5,TGTGCCAGCAGCGTGAGCAGGGTCCAGGAGACCCAGTACTTC,CASSVSRVQETQYF
TRBV30,few,.,TRBJ2-5,TGTGCCTGGAGTCTGTCGGGGGAGACCCAGTACTTC,CAWSLSGETQYF
TRBV19,.,.,TRBJ2-1,TGTGCCAGTGGGACTCTTACCCCCTGGGGCTACAATGAGCAGTTCTTC,CASGTLTPWGYNEQFF
TRBV28,.,.,TRBJ1-5,TGTGCCAGCACAGGGGTCGATCAGCCCCAGCATTTT,CASTGVDQPQHF
TRBV10-3,few,.,TRBJ1-1,TGTGCCATCAGTGATAGGGGGTCCCTTGAAGCTTTCTTT,CAISDRGSLEAFF
TRBV7-8,few,.,TRBJ2-7,TGTGCCAGCAGCTCCCATGCCTACGAGCAGTACTTC,CASSSHAYEQYF
TRBV7-9,once,TRBD1,TRBJ2-7,TGTGCCAGCAGCTTAAGGTGGGGGCAGGGGGATCACGAGCAGTACTTC,CASSLRWGQGDHEQYF
TRBV21-1,.,.,TRBJ2-3,TGTGCCAGCAGCAAAGGATTTAGCGGAGTCACAGATACGCAGTATTTT,CASSKGFSGVTDTQYF
TRBV10-3,.,.,TRBJ2-7,TGTGCCATCAGTGAAATCTCTTCGGGCGAGCAGTACTTC,CAISEISSGEQYF
TRBV28,.,TRBD1,TRBJ1-1,TGTGCCAGCAGTTTAACGACAGGGTTAAAGTCAGCTTTCTTT,CASSLTTGLKSAFF
TRBV7-3,once,.,TRBJ2-7,TGTGCCAGCAGCTCCCGATGGGGTCACGAGCAGTACTTC,CASSSRWGHEQYF
TRBV7-6,once,.,TRBJ1-1,TGTGCCAGCAGCAGAGAGTTGAACACTGAAGCTTTCTTT,CASSRELNTEAFF